A single sample is the source of the 8 T cell receptor beta chains below, sequenced in a study of shared clonotypes between healthy human individuals. Method: immunoSEQ multiplex PCR; TCRdb's copy keeps in-frame clones and lacks some. The sample lists about 1.5 million clones, around 98% occurring once. The sequenced sample consisted of naive CD4+ T cells sorted from blood. Subset indicated: CD45RA+ positively selected. The receptors here all came from a man between 25 and 39 years old in good health.

This chain links TRBV29-1 with TRBJ1-2, with 9 bases lining up with TRBD1. Per the germline V gene, CDR1 is SQVTM and CDR2 is ANQGSEA. With 4 bases clipped from V and 5 bases from J, the junction kept 2 bases outside the gene matches. There are 12 residues in the CDR3. In DNA form, the CDR3 reads TGCAGCGTTGGGACAGGGGAGTATGGCTACACCTTC. It codes for CSVGTGEYGYTF.

This chain connects TRBV5-1 to TRBJ2-7; D is possibly TRBD1 (6 bases). With 2 bases removed from V and 5 bases from J, the gap between germline ends came to 14 bases. The CDR3 runs 14 residues. In germline, CDR1 is SGHRS, CDR2 YFSETQ. CDR3 sequence: CASSFRRTENEQYF. Here the CDR3 DNA reads TGCGCCAGCAGCTTCCGTAGGACAGAAAACGAGCAGTACTTC.

The V call is TRBV2, the J call TRBJ2-2; 12 nucleotides agree with TRBD2. The germline CDR1 and CDR2 sequences are SNHLY and FYNNEI. The CDR3 is made up of 15 amino acids. V dropped 5 bases and J dropped 5; count of bases not matched to a gene: 3. CDR3: CASSLGTSGTGELFF. The CDR3 region has the DNA TGTGCCAGCAGTTTAGGGACTAGCGGGACCGGGGAGCTGTTTTTT.

J is TRBJ2-7 and V is TRBV25-1; D is undetermined. Trimming removed 5 bases from V and 6 bases from J, with 11 bases in between. Germline CDR1 and CDR2: MGHDK and SYGVNS. This CDR3 has 12 amino acids. In DNA, the CDR3 is TGTGCCAGCAGTCCTCCCCCGGGCGAGCAGTACTTC. This codes for CASSPPPGEQYF.

As to this clone: The DNA is omitted, as the CDR3 cannot be located on it reliably, and the CDR3 follows TCRdb's listing. J is TRBJ1-3 and V is TRBV21-1; no DNA check was done on the table's D call, TRBD1. TRBV21-1 is reported as a pseudogene. The CDR3 extends over 16 residues, inclusive of both ends. CDR3 in amino acids: CASSSDRVGSGNTIYF.

This clone was seen just once. The chain combines TRBV15 with TRBJ1-4; D call uncertain. Trimming took 5 bases from V and 5 from J, leaving 15 bases between them. This CDR3 region has 15 residues. Germline CDR1 LNHNV, CDR2 YYDKDF (reference sequence). The DNA of the CDR3 is TGTGCCACCAGCTTCCCCGGTGGGTCGAATGAAAAACTGTTTTTT. Encoded protein: CATSFPGGSNEKLFF.

CDR3 coding DNA: TGTGCCATCAGTTCAGGGGAGAATCAGCCCCAGCATTTT. This translates into CAISSGENQPQHF. The V call is TRBV10-3, the J call TRBJ1-5; D perhaps matches TRBD1 (6 bases). The CDR3 length is 13 residues. The germline V and J ends were trimmed by 5 bases and 4 bases, with 9 bases remaining between them. The germline V gene encodes CDR1 ENHRY and CDR2 SYGVKD.

The chain links TRBV28 to TRBJ1-3; unclear D gene. V lost 7 bases to trimming and J lost 0 bases, with 13 bases between them. The CDR3 contains 15 residues. CDR1 is MDHEN and CDR2 is SYDVKM in the germline V gene. The CDR3 spells CASNTYNPSGNTIYF. The CDR3 nucleotides are TGTGCCAGCAATACGTACAACCCCTCTGGAAACACCATATATTTT.